This entry features one T cell receptor (beta chain) sequence. One junction end does not reproduce the germline sequence, and a read error may be involved. The CDR3 contains 15 residues. Germline CDR1 reads LGHDT; CDR2 reads YNNKEL (reference sequence). The sample comes from a study of blood T cell repertoires in COVID-19. Study information: The study drew acute and convalescent COVID-19 samples from the United States, Italy and Spain.

Data came from immunoSEQ multiplex PCR; TCRdb stores just in-frame clones and leaves some out. The data show approximately 270,000 clones, 70% to 90% seen once. The chain couples TRBV3-1 (or the pseudogene TRBV3-2) to TRBJ1-2; D remains unclear. Specimen: peripheral blood. This sequence originates from a woman aged 65 to 85 with acute or convalescent COVID-19. In DNA, the CDR3 is TGTGCCAGCAGCCAAGAGCCCCGGAGGGAAGTGTGCTGGGACTTC. Translation gives CASSQEPRREVCWDF.